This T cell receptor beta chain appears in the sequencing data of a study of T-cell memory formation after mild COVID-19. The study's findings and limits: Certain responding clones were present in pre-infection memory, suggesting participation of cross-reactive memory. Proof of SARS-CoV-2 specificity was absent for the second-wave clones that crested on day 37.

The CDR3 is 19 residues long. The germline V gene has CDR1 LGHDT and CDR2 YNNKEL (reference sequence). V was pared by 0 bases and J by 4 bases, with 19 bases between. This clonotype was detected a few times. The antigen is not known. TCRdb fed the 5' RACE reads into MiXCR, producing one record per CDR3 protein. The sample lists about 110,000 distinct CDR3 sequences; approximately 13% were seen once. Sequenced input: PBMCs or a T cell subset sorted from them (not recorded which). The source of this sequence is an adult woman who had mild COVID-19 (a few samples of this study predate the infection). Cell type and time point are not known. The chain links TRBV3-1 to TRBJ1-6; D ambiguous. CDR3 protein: CASSQEGYTATLYNSPLHF. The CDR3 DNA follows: TGTGCCAGCAGCCAAGAAGGGTATACTGCGACTCTTTATAATTCACCCCTCCACTTT.